Listed here are 7 T cell receptor beta chains from one sample, sequenced in a study of graft-versus-host responses after intestinal transplantation. No antigen has been identified for these receptors. Profiled with immunoSEQ multiplex PCR; TCRdb holds only in-frame clones, not every one. The profile shows under 95,000 clones, about 90% of them singletons. The sequenced sample was unstimulated CD8+ T cells sorted from spleen or lymph node cells, obtained before intestinal transplant. The receptors stem from a human donor who received an intestinal transplant.

The rearrangement joins TRBV6-1 to TRBJ1-2; D is uncertain. Trimming cost V 6 bases and J 3 bases, with 2 bases left between them. Germline V gene lookup returns CDR1 MNHNS and CDR2 SASEGT. The CDR3 length is 10 residues. The CDR3 DNA follows: TGTGCCAGCAGCTACTATGGCTACACCTTC. This translates into CASSYYGYTF.

V usage is TRBV28 and J usage is TRBJ2-5; 9 nucleotides match TRBD1. Trimming removed 6 bases from V and 4 bases from J; junction bases left unmatched: 9. The CDR3 is 15 residues long. Germline V gene sequence: CDR1 MDHEN, CDR2 SYDVKM. CDR3 in amino acids: CASRGTGILRETQYF. The CDR3 DNA reads as TGTGCCAGCAGGGGGACAGGGATTTTGCGAGAGACCCAGTACTTC.

V usage is TRBV7-9 and J usage is TRBJ2-3, with D tentatively TRBD1 (6 bases). Germline V gene lookup returns CDR1 SEHNR and CDR2 FQNEAQ (reference sequence). Trimming took off 5 bases at V and 3 bases at J, with 15 bases between the two ends. This CDR3 region has 15 residues. Here the CDR3 reads CASSPEQGRTDTQYF. DNA for the CDR3: TGTGCCAGCAGCCCAGAACAGGGACGGACAGATACGCAGTATTTT.

The chain links TRBV6-1 to TRBJ2-7; 8 nucleotides agree with TRBD1. Per germline, CDR1 MNHNS and CDR2 SASEGT. Trimming cost V 5 bases and J 0 bases; bases outside gene matches: 6. The CDR3 has 15 residues. CDR3 amino acids: CASSSSRGLSYEQYF. In nucleotides, the CDR3 is TGTGCCAGCAGTAGCAGCAGGGGGCTCTCCTACGAGCAGTACTTC.

The rearrangement joins TRBV5-1 to TRBJ2-1; 13 bases map to TRBD2. The CDR3 has 17 residues. The V and J ends lost 3 bases and 4 bases, in that order; junction bases with no gene match: 7. CDR1 and CDR2 from the germline V gene are SGHRS and YFSETQ. The DNA of the CDR3 is TGCGCCAGCAGCTCACCCAGGACTAGCGGGGGATACAATGAGCAGTTCTTC. This encodes CASSSPRTSGGYNEQFF.

The chain couples TRBV9 to TRBJ2-7; D is possibly TRBD2 (7 bases). The V gene lost 0 bases and the J gene lost 2 bases, with 15 bases spanning the gap. This CDR3 has 16 amino acids. CDR1 and CDR2 (germline): SGDLS, YYNGEE. In DNA form, the CDR3 reads TGTGCCAGCAGCGTAGGTGTCGGGGGGCTAGCCTACGAGCAGTACTTC. Protein: CASSVGVGGLAYEQYF.

The chain employs TRBV29-1 and TRBJ2-4; 8 positions agree with TRBD1. The germline V gene encodes CDR1 SQVTM and CDR2 ANQGSEA. CDR3 length: 15 amino acids. With V trimmed by 1 base and J by 2 bases, 4 bases remained unmatched. In DNA, the CDR3 is TGCAGCGTTGAAGTGACAGGGGAAACCAAAAACATTCAGTACTTC. This codes for CSVEVTGETKNIQYF.